The present TCR beta chain was sequenced within a study of CD8 T cells in Susac syndrome. There are 17 residues in the CDR3. J was trimmed by 3 bases and V by 5 bases; bases with no gene match: 15. Looked up from germline, CDR1 is SEHNR and CDR2 is FQNEAQ (reference sequence). Reverse transcription of roughly 0.5 to 1 ug RNA used random hexamers. TCRdb reprocessed the immunoSEQ multiplex PCR reads via MiXCR and lists one record per CDR3 protein. Found here are about 150,000 distinct CDR3 sequences, approximately 94% of them singletons; the top ten hold about 0.19%. TEMRA cells underwent FACS enrichment and CD8+ and CD4+ T cells underwent negative isolation.

The sample taken for sequencing was CD8+ T cells from PBMCs. This TCR was recovered from a human donor with multiple sclerosis. The chain recombines TRBV7-9 with TRBJ2-5, with 7 bases that match TRBD1. CDR3 residues: CASSRGDRALGEETQYF. The CDR3 nucleotides read TGTGCCAGCAGCCGAGGCGACAGGGCCTTGGGGGAAGAGACCCAGTACTTC. Full variable domain (remainder filled in from reference TRBV7-9 and TRBJ2-5): DTGVSQNPRHKITKRGQNVTFRCDPISEHNRLYWYRQTLGQGPEFLTYFQNEAQLEKSRLLSDRFSAERPKGSFSTLEIQRTEQGDSAMYLCASSRGDRALGEETQYFGPGTRLLVL.